The clone carrying this T cell receptor (beta chain) was seen ten or more times. Its antigen is unknown. The V gene end was trimmed by 2 bases and the J gene end by 5 bases; junction bases not matched to a gene: 3. The germline V gene encodes CDR1 MDHEN and CDR2 SYDVKM. The CDR3 spans 14 residues. This entry belongs to a study of T cells in Graves' hyperthyroidism and ophthalmopathy. TCR beta CDR3 sequences were amplified from RNA transcripts. The TCR CDR3 was amplified in a first-round RT-PCR using the HTBI primer set. TCRdb used MiXCR to reprocess the multiplex PCR reads, holding one entry per CDR3 protein. Of hundreds of thousands of distinct CDR3 sequences listed, roughly 14% were seen once; the top ten hold around 14%. Overall study results and limits: Most clonotypes expanded in thyroid above 0.001 were likewise present in blood.

Ophthalmopathy patients all had a Clinical Activity Score of at least 3, a NOSPECS grade of at least 4 and disease under 3 months old. Diagnostic decisions used clinical symptoms, serum thyroxine and TRAb, thyroid ultrasound and orbital computed tomography. This TCR came from a man aged 18 to 29 with Graves' ophthalmopathy. The sequenced sample consisted of blood. V is TRBV28 and J is TRBJ2-1; the match to TRBD1 covers 7 bases. CDR3 amino acids: CASSLPGQDNEQFF. In DNA, the CDR3 is TGTGCCAGCAGTTTACCCGGACAGGACAATGAGCAGTTCTTC.